One sample yielded the 9 T cell receptor beta chains listed below, sequenced in a study of T cell responses to AZD1222 COVID-19 vaccine. Some clones are missing from TCRdb's copy, which holds only in-frame ones; the method was immunoSEQ multiplex PCR. The data contain 100,000 to 150,000 clones, around 87% of them singletons. The specimen was peripheral blood, collected on day 0 of AZD1222 vaccination. The receptors were sampled from an adult in good health.

This clone was picked up one time. The CDR3 nucleotides are TGTGCCAGCAGCTCTAGAGGACAGTCCCTAAGCGGGGAGCTGTTTTTT. This codes for CASSSRGQSLSGELFF. This chain joins TRBV13 and TRBJ2-2; the D gene is possibly TRBD1 (6 bases). Germline V gene lookup returns CDR1 PRHDT and CDR2 FYEKMQ (reference sequence). V lost 4 bases, J lost 7 bases, and 19 bases lay in between. CDR3 length: 16 residues.

This chain's CDR3 is CASSLKGGGGELFF. CDR3 coding DNA: TGTGCCAGCAGTTTAAAAGGGGGCGGCGGGGAGCTGTTTTTT. This rearrangement joins TRBV28 to TRBJ2-2; 7 positions match TRBD1. The germline CDR1 and CDR2 sequences are MDHEN and SYDVKM. CDR3 length equals 14 residues. V lost 2 bases to trimming and J lost 7 bases; unmatched junction nucleotides: 4.

V and J are TRBV12-3 or TRBV12-4 and TRBJ1-3; no firm D call. The CDR3 is 12 amino acids. With 6 bases removed from V and 14 bases from J, the gap between germline ends came to 17 bases. CDR3 nucleotide sequence: TGTGCCAGCAGCTACTGGACGGGCCGAGTATATTTT. Its translation is CASSYWTGRVYF.

This chain joins TRBV6-5 and TRBJ2-7, with 7 positions matching TRBD1. CDR3 length: 14 residues. Germline assignment: CDR1 MNHEY and CDR2 SVGAGI. J was trimmed by 2 bases and V by 8 bases; bases with no gene match: 9. The CDR3 protein is CASQPTTGPYEQYF. Here the CDR3 DNA reads TGTGCCAGCCAACCTACGACAGGGCCCTACGAGCAGTACTTC.

The chain employs TRBV7-9 and TRBJ1-1; perhaps TRBD1 as D (6 bases). Trimming took off 5 bases at V and 8 bases at J, with 9 bases between the two ends. The V gene's germline CDR1 is SEHNR and CDR2 FQNEAQ (reference sequence). The CDR3 is made up of 11 amino acids. CDR3 coding DNA: TGTGCCAGCAGCCTCGGACAGGAAGCTTTCTTT. Residues: CASSLGQEAFF.

V gene TRBV18 combines with J gene TRBJ1-3, with D tentatively TRBD1 (5 bases). The length of the CDR3 is 17 residues. CDR1 is KGHSH, CDR2 LQKENI, per germline. V lost 3 bases, J lost 0 bases, and 15 bases lay in between. As DNA, the CDR3 is TGTGCCAGCTCACCGCTCCGGGACGGGAGCTCTGGAAACACCATATATTTT. It encodes CASSPLRDGSSGNTIYF.

The V and J genes are TRBV5-1 and TRBJ1-1; D unresolved. This CDR3 is 15 amino acids long. V lost 3 bases, J lost 5 bases, and 17 bases lay in between. CDR1 and CDR2 from the germline V gene are SGHRS and YFSETQ. CDR3 sequence (DNA): TGCGCCAGCAGCTCCGTCACGGTCAGGCGGACTGAAGCTTTCTTT. The encoded protein is CASSSVTVRRTEAFF.

This sequence joins TRBV25-1 and TRBJ1-5; 7 positions match TRBD1. Germline CDR1 is MGHDK and CDR2 is SYGVNS. CDR3 length: 18 amino acids. Trimming took 4 bases from V and 3 from J; bases not matched to a gene: 15. CDR3 loop: CASSASEPGTAFNQPQHF. CDR3 nucleotides: TGTGCCAGCAGTGCCAGTGAGCCCGGGACAGCCTTCAATCAGCCCCAGCATTTT. Drawing the rest from reference TRBV25-1 and TRBJ1-5, the complete variable domain is EADIYQTPRYLVIGTGKKITLECSQTMGHDKMYWYQQDPGMELHLIHYSYGVNSTEKGDLSSESTVSRIRTEHFPLTLESARPSHTSQYLCASSASEPGTAFNQPQHFGDGTRLSIL.

The V call is TRBV6-5, the J call TRBJ1-5; no clear D. The germline V gene encodes CDR1 MNHEY and CDR2 SVGAGI. Trimming removed 2 bases from V and 6 bases from J, with 11 bases in between. CDR3 length equals 14 residues. The CDR3 nucleotides are TGTGCCAGCAGTTACGGAGTAGGTACTCAGCCCCAGCATTTT. This translates into CASSYGVGTQPQHF.